These 29 T cell receptor beta chains were sequenced from one sample in a study of T cell repertoires in cytomegalovirus infection. Their target antigens are unknown. TCRdb recomputed calls from the reads with MiXCR, one row per CDR3 protein. This sample has around 430,000 distinct CDR3 sequences, with roughly 43% found just once. Specimen: cultured PBMCs, collected from culture after CMV antigen stimulation. The source is a human donor in good health (CMV status not recorded). Some clones in this sample may be carry-over from other donors' samples.

The sample holds a few counts of this clonotype. The chain carries TRBV4-3 and TRBJ2-5, with D unclear. This CDR3 is built from 13 residues. The germline CDR1 and CDR2 sequences are LGHNA and YSLEER. V dropped 1 base and J dropped 5 bases, with 8 bases sitting between them. CDR3 in amino acids: CASSQGFQETQYF. The CDR3 bases are TGCGCCAGCAGCCAAGGCTTTCAGGAGACCCAGTACTTC.

The chain links TRBV20-1 to TRBJ1-1; no definite D call. CDR1 and CDR2 (germline): DFQATT, SNEGSKA (reference sequence). CDR3 length equals 13 residues. The V end lost 4 bases, the J end lost 1 base, and 10 bases lay between the germline ends. The CDR3 reads CSAIPIPNTEAFF. DNA for the CDR3: TGCAGTGCTATTCCTATACCGAACACTGAAGCTTTCTTT.

The CDR3 sequence: CASSLWSGRTGELFF. Here the CDR3 DNA reads TGCGCCAGCAGCTTGTGGTCAGGGAGGACCGGGGAGCTGTTTTTT. The J gene is TRBJ2-2, the V gene TRBV5-1; tentatively, D is TRBD2 (6 bases). The germline V gene has CDR1 SGHRS and CDR2 YFSETQ. V lost 1 base to trimming and J lost 5 bases, with 12 bases between them. The CDR3 has 15 residues.

This clonotype has just a few counts. The chain employs TRBV6-6 and TRBJ2-2; TRBD1 or TRBD2 may be the D gene (5 bases each). Germline CDR1 MNHNY, CDR2 SVGAGI (reference sequence). V lost 4 bases and J lost 1, with 37 bases in between. The CDR3 extends over 24 amino acids. The CDR3, as DNA: TGTGCCAGCAGTTTCAGAAAGGGTGGGGGTTACCGACCGTTCAACGCGGGGAACACCGGGGAGCTGTTTTTT. This gives the protein CASSFRKGGGYRPFNAGNTGELFF.

This clonotype was recorded a few times. This chain connects TRBV7-6 to TRBJ2-5; D possibly corresponds to TRBD1 (5 bases). V was clipped by 0 bases and J by 4 bases, with 12 bases between them. The length of the CDR3 is 15 residues. Germline V gene data show CDR1 as SGHVS and CDR2 as FNYEAQ. The CDR3 protein is CASSLALDRGETQYF. The CDR3 bases are TGTGCCAGCAGCTTAGCGTTGGATAGGGGAGAGACCCAGTACTTC.

In this sample, this clonotype turned up many times. The rearrangement joins TRBV7-2 to TRBJ2-1, with no clear D. This CDR3 has 16 amino acids. Trimming removed 5 bases at V and 4 bases at J, with 18 bases between. In germline, CDR1 is SGHTA, CDR2 FQGNSA. The DNA for the CDR3 is TGTGCCAGCAGCCCCCCCAGAGGCGTTGGTTACAATGAGCAGTTCTTC. This codes for CASSPPRGVGYNEQFF. Drawing the rest from reference TRBV7-2 and TRBJ2-1, the complete variable domain is GAGVSQSPSNKVTEKGKDVELRCDPISGHTALYWYRQSLGQGLEFLIYFQGNSAPDKSGLPSDRFSAERTGGSVSTLTIQRTQQEDSAVYLCASSPPRGVGYNEQFFGPGTRLTVL.

J is TRBJ2-5 and V is TRBV7-9; D is ambiguous. Trimming shortened V by 1 base and J by 1 base, and 10 bases separated the two germline ends. Germline V gene data show CDR1 as SEHNR and CDR2 as FQNEAQ (reference sequence). The CDR3 totals 15 residues. The CDR3 DNA follows: TGTGCCAGCAGCTTAGGGCGTACCCTCCAAGAGACCCAGTACTTC. Encoded protein: CASSLGRTLQETQYF.

The chain joins TRBV7-8 to TRBJ2-7; D ambiguous. The germline V gene encodes CDR1 SGHVS and CDR2 FQNEAQ. V was shortened by 5 bases and J by 7 bases, with 21 bases between the two germline ends. This CDR3 region has 15 residues. The CDR3 nucleotides are TGTGCCAGCAGCCGAAATCGGACCGGCCCGCGGGAGCAGTACTTC. It is translated as CASSRNRTGPREQYF.

The chain uses TRBV4-2 and TRBJ1-4, with no clear D. The length of the CDR3 is 16 residues. Germline V gene lookup returns CDR1 LGHNA and CDR2 YNFKEQ. Deletions cut 0 bases from V and 5 bases from J, with 13 bases between. CDR3 amino acids: CASSQDSGRKNEKLFF. The CDR3 nucleotides are TGTGCCAGCAGCCAAGATTCGGGGAGGAAAAATGAAAAACTGTTTTTT.

The genes are TRBV18 and TRBJ2-7; possible D gene TRBD2, 6 bases. CDR3 length: 15 residues. Germline V lookup: CDR1 KGHSH, CDR2 LQKENI. The V and J ends lost 5 bases and 5 bases respectively, with 19 bases between them. The CDR3 bases are TGTGCCAGCTCAAGTACTACCGGGGGTGGCGACGAGCAGTACTTC. Protein sequence: CASSSTTGGGDEQYF.

This clonotype showed up just a few times. The chain carries TRBV7-2 and TRBJ1-2, with a possible D match to TRBD1 (6 bases). The CDR3 has 14 residues. The V end was cut by 3 bases, the J end by 5 bases, with 13 bases between. Germline V gene sequence: CDR1 SGHTA, CDR2 FQGNSA. The CDR3 loop reads CASSFPGVIYGYTF. CDR3 DNA: TGTGCCAGCAGCTTTCCAGGGGTTATATATGGCTACACCTTC.

The chain joins TRBV7-8 to TRBJ1-2, with TRBD1 identical over 7 bases. Germline values: CDR1 SGHVS, CDR2 FQNEAQ. V lost 3 bases to trimming and J lost 6 bases; unmatched junction nucleotides: 4. CDR3 length: 13 residues. CDR3 bases: TGTGCCAGCAGCTTCGACCAGGGGGATGGCTACACCTTC. Amino acids: CASSFDQGDGYTF.

The V and J genes are TRBV10-3 and TRBJ2-7; unclear D gene. Trimming removed 2 bases from V and 0 bases from J, with 8 bases in between. The length of the CDR3 is 14 residues. The germline V gene has CDR1 ENHRY and CDR2 SYGVKD. The CDR3 sequence: CAISEGYSSYEQYF. The DNA of the CDR3 is TGTGCCATCAGTGAGGGGTACAGCTCCTACGAGCAGTACTTC.

The chain has TRBV7-2 and TRBJ1-1; TRBD1 agrees at 7 bases. The CDR3 extends over 15 amino acids. Germline-derived CDR1 and CDR2 are SGHTA and FQGNSA. J was trimmed by 4 bases and V by 5 bases; bases with no gene match: 10. The CDR3 DNA sequence: TGTGCCAGCAGCCCCCGACAGGGACTAGGCACTGAAGCTTTCTTT. Translating gives CASSPRQGLGTEAFF. The full variable domain, rest sourced from reference TRBV7-2 and TRBJ1-1, is GAGVSQSPSNKVTEKGKDVELRCDPISGHTALYWYRQSLGQGLEFLIYFQGNSAPDKSGLPSDRFSAERTGGSVSTLTIQRTQQEDSAVYLCASSPRQGLGTEAFFGQGTRLTVV.

The V and J genes are TRBV7-2 and TRBJ2-3; TRBD2 agrees at 8 bases. This CDR3 comprises 15 residues. V dropped 7 bases and J dropped 9; count of bases not matched to a gene: 15. CDR1 and CDR2 (germline): SGHTA, FQGNSA. The DNA for the CDR3 is TGTGCCAGCATCAACCAGCGGGGACTAGGAGGAACGCAGTATTTT. This translates into CASINQRGLGGTQYF.

This clonotype was seen more than once but under ten times. The chain couples TRBV5-6 to TRBJ1-1, with D unclear. The germline CDR1 and CDR2 sequences are SGHDT and YYEEEE. The CDR3 covers 13 residues. V was trimmed by 1 base and J by 5 bases, leaving 9 bases between them. CDR3 nucleotides: TGTGCCAGCAGCTTGTTGTCCGGGACTGAAGCTTTCTTT. It specifies CASSLLSGTEAFF.

This clonotype was recorded a few times. The rearrangement links TRBV7-2 to TRBJ2-7, with D unresolved. CDR3 length: 13 amino acids. The V end was cut by 4 bases, the J end by 1 base, with 8 bases between. CDR1 SGHTA and CDR2 FQGNSA come from the germline V gene. The CDR3 protein is CASSSWISYEQYF. The CDR3, as DNA: TGTGCCAGCAGCTCTTGGATTTCCTACGAGCAGTACTTC.

This rearrangement joins TRBV12-3 or TRBV12-4 to TRBJ2-1; TRBD1 aligns across 8 bases. J gave up 8 bases and V 7 bases, and 7 bases lay outside the gene matches. The CDR3 loop spans 13 amino acids. CDR3 in amino acids: CASIDRGTDEQFF. CDR3 nucleotides: TGTGCCAGCATCGACAGGGGCACGGATGAGCAGTTCTTC.

The rearrangement uses TRBV7-2 and TRBJ1-4; TRBD1 might be the D (6 bases). Germline V CDR1 and CDR2: SGHTA, FQGNSA. V lost 5 bases and J 3 bases, leaving 10 bases between the germline ends. The CDR3 length is 14 residues. The CDR3 reads CASSVGGSNEKLFF. CDR3 nucleotides: TGTGCCAGCAGCGTAGGGGGGTCTAATGAAAAACTGTTTTTT.

This chain uses TRBV5-1 with TRBJ2-2; TRBD1 agrees at 9 bases. This CDR3 contains 15 residues. V shed 4 bases, J shed 6 bases, and the junction held 7 bases outside the gene matches. Germline V CDR1 and CDR2: SGHRS, YFSETQ. The CDR3 bases are TGCGCCAGCAGCGACGGACAGGGGAATTCCGGGGAGCTGTTTTTT. Its protein product is CASSDGQGNSGELFF.

This clonotype is a singleton in its sample. The chain uses TRBV7-2 and TRBJ2-1, with a possible D match to TRBD2 (7 bases). CDR3 length: 15 amino acids. Germline CDR1 reads SGHTA; CDR2 reads FQGNSA. V lost 4 bases and J 8 bases, leaving 18 bases between the germline ends. Written as DNA, the CDR3 is TGTGCCAGCAGCTCCATAGGGGGGGCCTTCGATGAGCAGTTCTTC. Residues: CASSSIGGAFDEQFF.

The chain joins TRBV7-8 to TRBJ1-2; TRBD1 might be the D (6 bases). CDR3 length equals 16 residues. The V end was cut by 2 bases, the J end by 6 bases, with 19 bases between. CDR1 and CDR2 from the germline V gene are SGHVS and FQNEAQ. CDR3 bases: TGTGCCAGCAGCTTATTCCGGATGACAGGCTTCGATGGCTACACCTTC. Translation: CASSLFRMTGFDGYTF.

The V gene is TRBV7-2, the J gene TRBJ2-7, with 11 nucleotides matching TRBD2. The J segment lost 4 bases and the V segment lost 5 bases, leaving 4 bases of the junction unmatched. CDR1 is SGHTA, CDR2 FQGNSA, per germline. The CDR3 runs to 14 residues. The CDR3 DNA reads TGTGCCAGCAGCCACGGGACTAGCGGATACGAGCAGTACTTC. This sequence encodes CASSHGTSGYEQYF.

V is TRBV4-1 and J is TRBJ1-3, with D perhaps matching TRBD1 (6 bases). The CDR3 length is 17 residues. V was pared by 0 bases and J by 2 bases, with 14 bases between. Looked up from germline, CDR1 is MGHRA and CDR2 is YSYEKL. This CDR3 reads CASSQEASRGAGNTIYF. The CDR3 DNA sequence: TGCGCCAGCAGCCAAGAGGCGTCCAGGGGCGCTGGAAACACCATATATTTT.

The chain uses TRBV7-2 and TRBJ2-7, with 13 bases matching TRBD2. CDR1 is SGHTA, CDR2 FQGNSA, per germline. This CDR3 spans 15 amino acids. Trimming removed 6 bases from V and 2 bases from J; junction bases left unmatched: 4. CDR3 region: CASSSTSGGAYEQYF. For the CDR3, the DNA is TGTGCCAGCAGTTCAACTAGCGGGGGGGCCTACGAGCAGTACTTC.

The chain links TRBV11-2 to TRBJ2-1; D might be TRBD2 (6 bases). This CDR3 has 12 residues. Germline V gene sequence: CDR1 SGHAT, CDR2 FQNNGV. V was trimmed by 5 bases and J by 8 bases, leaving 10 bases between them. The DNA for the CDR3 is TGTGCCAGCAGCCCTGGCGGGGATGAGCAGTTCTTC. Translation gives CASSPGGDEQFF.

V usage is TRBV6-2 or TRBV6-3 and J usage is TRBJ2-7; a weak D match, TRBD2 (5 bases). CDR3 length: 13 amino acids. V gave up 7 bases and J gave up 3 bases, with 13 bases separating them. Germline CDR1 and CDR2: MNHEY and SVGEGT. CDR3 coding DNA: TGTGCCAGCAAGGCAGCGGATCACTACGAGCAGTACTTC. Translation gives CASKAADHYEQYF.

This chain connects TRBV25-1 to TRBJ2-3; D is ambiguous. CDR1 and CDR2 (germline): MGHDK, SYGVNS. The CDR3 extends over 15 amino acids. V lost 5 bases to trimming and J lost 4 bases, with 16 bases between them. The CDR3 sequence: CASSTMGHSPDTQYF. For the CDR3, the DNA is TGTGCCAGCAGTACAATGGGCCATAGTCCAGATACGCAGTATTTT.

The chain combines TRBV28 with TRBJ1-1; D possibly corresponds to TRBD1 (6 bases). Trimming left V 5 bases short and J 1 base short, with 14 bases between. CDR1 MDHEN and CDR2 SYDVKM come from the germline V gene. The CDR3 sequence is 15 residues long. The CDR3 coding sequence is TGTGCCAGCAGTATATACAGGGTGGGGAACACTGAAGCTTTCTTT. Translated: CASSIYRVGNTEAFF.